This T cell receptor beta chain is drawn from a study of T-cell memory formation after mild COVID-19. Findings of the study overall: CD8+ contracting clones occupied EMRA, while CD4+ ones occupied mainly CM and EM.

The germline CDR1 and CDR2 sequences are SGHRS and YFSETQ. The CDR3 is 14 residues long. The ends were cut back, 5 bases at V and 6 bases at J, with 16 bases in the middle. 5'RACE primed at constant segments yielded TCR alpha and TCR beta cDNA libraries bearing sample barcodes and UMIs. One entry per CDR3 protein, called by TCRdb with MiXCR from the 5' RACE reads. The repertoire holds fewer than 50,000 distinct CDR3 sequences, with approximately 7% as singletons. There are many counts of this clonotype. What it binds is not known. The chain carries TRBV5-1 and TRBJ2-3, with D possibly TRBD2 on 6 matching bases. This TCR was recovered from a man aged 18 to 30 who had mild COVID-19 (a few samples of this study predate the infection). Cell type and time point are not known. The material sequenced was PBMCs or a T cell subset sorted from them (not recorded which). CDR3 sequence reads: CASRQGESGDTQYF. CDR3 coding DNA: TGCGCCAGCAGACAAGGGGAAAGCGGGGATACGCAGTATTTT.